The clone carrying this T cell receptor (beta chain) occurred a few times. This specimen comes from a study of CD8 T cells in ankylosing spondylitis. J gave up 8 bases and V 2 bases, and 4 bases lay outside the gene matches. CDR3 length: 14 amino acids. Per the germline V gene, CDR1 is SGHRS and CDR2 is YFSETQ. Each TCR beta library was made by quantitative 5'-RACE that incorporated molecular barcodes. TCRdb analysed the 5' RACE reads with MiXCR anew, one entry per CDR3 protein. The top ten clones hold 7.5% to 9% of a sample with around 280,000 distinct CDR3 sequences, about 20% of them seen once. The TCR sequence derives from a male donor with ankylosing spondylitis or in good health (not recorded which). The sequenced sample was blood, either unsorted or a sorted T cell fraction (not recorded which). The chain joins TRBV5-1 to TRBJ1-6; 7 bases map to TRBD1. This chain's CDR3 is CASSLRQGDSPLHF. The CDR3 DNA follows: TGCGCCAGCAGCTTACGGCAGGGGGATTCACCCCTCCACTTT.